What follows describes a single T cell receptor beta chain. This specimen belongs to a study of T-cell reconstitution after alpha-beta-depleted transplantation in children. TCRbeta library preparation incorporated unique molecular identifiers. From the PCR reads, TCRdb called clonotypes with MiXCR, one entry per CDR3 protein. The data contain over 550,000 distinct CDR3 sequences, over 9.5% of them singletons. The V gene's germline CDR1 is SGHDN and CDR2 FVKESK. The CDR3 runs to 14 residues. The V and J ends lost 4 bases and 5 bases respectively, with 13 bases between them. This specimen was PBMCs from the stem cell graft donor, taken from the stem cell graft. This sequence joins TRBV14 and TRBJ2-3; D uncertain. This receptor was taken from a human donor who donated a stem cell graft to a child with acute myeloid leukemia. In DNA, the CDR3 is TGTGCCAGCAGCCTACAAGATATCAGAGATACGCAGTATTTT. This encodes CASSLQDIRDTQYF. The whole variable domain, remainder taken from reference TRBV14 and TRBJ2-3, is EAGVTQFPSHSVIEKGQTVTLRCDPISGHDNLYWYRRVMGKEIKFLLHFVKESKQDESGMPNNRFLAERTGGTYSTLKVQPAELEDSGVYFCASSLQDIRDTQYFGPGTRLTVL.